These 24 T cell receptor beta chains were sequenced from one sample in a study of CD4 T cells in relation to SARS-CoV-2 and coronaviruses. The repertoire was sequenced with immunoSEQ multiplex PCR; TCRdb's copy has only in-frame clones and lacks some. The data contain under 13,000 clones, 80% to 90% of them seen just once; the ten biggest clones take up less than 30%. Antigen specificity for these receptors is unknown. CD4+ T cells from unexposed donors were obtained before the COVID-19 pandemic (2011-2018). Isolation of CD4+ T cells took place after around eleven days in culture. Sequenced: CD4+ T cells from PBMCs, cultured in vitro. Receptors were obtained from a human donor in good health.

The chain uses TRBV4-1 and TRBJ2-6, with unresolved D. Trimming removed 5 bases at V and 0 bases at J, with 17 bases between. This CDR3 comprises 18 residues. In germline, CDR1 is MGHRA, CDR2 YSYEKL. The CDR3 sequence: CASSFQQVINSGANVLTF. Written as DNA, the CDR3 is TGCGCCAGCAGCTTCCAGCAGGTTATAAACTCTGGGGCCAACGTCCTGACTTTC.

This sequence joins TRBV29-1 and TRBJ1-5, with TRBD1 matching 8 bases. The CDR3 has 15 amino acids. V was pared by 7 bases and J by 3 bases, with 11 bases of the junction left unmatched. The germline V gene encodes CDR1 SQVTM and CDR2 ANQGSEA. Here the CDR3 reads CSGAGTGDSNQPQHF. DNA of the CDR3: TGCAGCGGGGCCGGGACAGGAGACTCCAATCAGCCCCAGCATTTT.

This rearrangement joins TRBV2 to TRBJ1-6; D remains ambiguous. The germline CDR1 and CDR2 sequences are SNHLY and FYNNEI. Trimming removed 3 bases from V and 8 bases from J, with 17 bases in between. The CDR3 runs 16 residues. Here the CDR3 reads CASSERVTQIYSPLHF. The CDR3, as DNA: TGTGCCAGCAGTGAGAGAGTTACCCAAATTTATTCACCCCTCCACTTT.

This sequence joins TRBV7-3 and TRBJ2-1; TRBD1 matches at 10 bases. V was pared by 4 bases and J by 9 bases, with 6 bases of the junction left unmatched. Germline V gives CDR1 SGHTA, CDR2 FQGTGA. The CDR3 contains 14 residues. The CDR3 nucleotides read TGTGCCAGCAGCTGGTCAGGACAGGGGGGTGAGCAGTTCTTC. Protein: CASSWSGQGGEQFF.

V gene TRBV6-6 combines with J gene TRBJ2-2; tentative D call: TRBD1 (5 bases). Trimming took 2 bases from V and 4 from J, leaving 11 bases between them. The CDR3 has 15 residues. Germline lookup yields CDR1 MNHNY and CDR2 SVGAGI (reference sequence). CDR3 in amino acids: CASSYPLGVTGELFF. CDR3 coding DNA: TGTGCCAGCAGTTACCCCTTAGGGGTCACCGGGGAGCTGTTTTTT.

This chain connects TRBV7-2 to TRBJ2-2; D remains ambiguous. V lost 1 base to trimming and J lost 4 bases, with 10 bases between them. Germline V gene lookup returns CDR1 SGHTA and CDR2 FQGNSA. The CDR3 contains 15 residues. In DNA form, the CDR3 reads TGTGCCAGCAGCTTAGAGGTCGACTCCACCGGGGAGCTGTTTTTT. It yields the protein CASSLEVDSTGELFF.

The V and J genes are TRBV11-3 and TRBJ1-2; D gene ambiguous. V was clipped by 0 bases and J by 0 bases, with 11 bases between them. There are 16 residues in the CDR3. Germline V CDR1 and CDR2: SGHNT, YENEEA. CDR3 nucleotides: TGTGCCAGCAGCTTAGAGGCGGGCCGAACTAACTATGGCTACACCTTC. Its protein product is CASSLEAGRTNYGYTF.

The J gene is TRBJ2-3, the V gene TRBV5-6, with 9 bases identical to TRBD1. With 0 bases clipped from V and 0 bases from J, the junction kept 2 bases outside the gene matches. Germline loops: CDR1 SGHDT, CDR2 YYEEEE. This CDR3 region has 16 residues. The CDR3 protein is CASSLGTGDSTDTQYF. CDR3 coding DNA: TGTGCCAGCAGCTTGGGGACAGGGGATAGCACAGATACGCAGTATTTT. The whole variable domain, remainder taken from reference TRBV5-6 and TRBJ2-3, is DAGVTQSPTHLIKTRGQQVTLRCSPKSGHDTVSWYQQALGQGPQFIFQYYEEEERQRGNFPDRFSGHQFPNYSSELNVNALLLGDSALYLCASSLGTGDSTDTQYFGPGTRLTVL.

This rearrangement joins TRBV9 to TRBJ1-2; D is uncertain. The length of the CDR3 is 15 residues. Per the germline V gene, CDR1 is SGDLS and CDR2 is YYNGEE. Trimming removed 0 bases at V and 4 bases at J, with 13 bases between. The CDR3 sequence is CASSVAAGTAYGYTF. CDR3 nucleotides: TGTGCCAGCAGCGTAGCTGCCGGTACGGCCTATGGCTACACCTTC. The full variable domain, with the rest looked up from reference TRBV9 and TRBJ1-2, is DSGVTQTPKHLITATGQRVTLRCSPRSGDLSVYWYQQSLDQGLQFLIQYYNGEERAKGNILERFSAQQFPDLHSELNLSSLELGDSALYFCASSVAAGTAYGYTFGSGTRLTVV.

The V gene is TRBV7-2, the J gene TRBJ2-1; 7 positions agree with TRBD1. V shed 3 bases, J shed 5 bases, and the junction held 7 bases outside the gene matches. From germline, CDR1 is SGHTA and CDR2 FQGNSA. The CDR3 is 15 amino acids. CDR3 protein: CASSFGQAAHNEQFF. CDR3 nucleotides: TGTGCCAGCAGCTTCGGACAGGCTGCCCACAATGAGCAGTTCTTC.

In its sample, this clone was seen once. This rearrangement joins TRBV10-3 to TRBJ2-5, with 14 bases aligning to TRBD2. V lost 4 bases, J lost 2 bases, and 0 bases stayed unmatched. Germline CDR1 and CDR2: ENHRY and SYGVKD. The CDR3 is made up of 15 amino acids. CDR3 coding DNA: TGTGCCATCAGTGGGACTAGCGGGGGGCAAGAGACCCAGTACTTC. Protein sequence: CAISGTSGGQETQYF.

The chain links TRBV9 to TRBJ2-2; maybe TRBD2 (5 bases). The CDR3 runs to 15 residues. CDR1 is SGDLS and CDR2 is YYNGEE in the germline V gene. V lost 2 bases, J lost 2 bases, and 10 bases lay in between. DNA for the CDR3: TGTGCCAGCAGCGTCCTAGCCCTAAACACCGGGGAGCTGTTTTTT. Its protein is CASSVLALNTGELFF.

This clone was detected a few times. V and J are TRBV5-6 and TRBJ2-3; tentative D call: TRBD2 (6 bases). V lost 4 bases to trimming and J lost 3 bases, with 15 bases between them. The germline V gene encodes CDR1 SGHDT and CDR2 YYEEEE. This CDR3 is built from 15 residues. This chain's CDR3 is CASSLGRGGTDTQYF. The CDR3 nucleotides are TGTGCCAGCAGCCTGGGGCGGGGCGGGACAGATACGCAGTATTTT.

This sequence joins TRBV3-1 (or the pseudogene TRBV3-2) and TRBJ2-1; 9 bases agree with TRBD2. J lost 3 bases, V lost 1 base, and 1 base had no gene match. The CDR3 spans 15 residues. The germline V gene has CDR1 LGHDT and CDR2 YNNKEL (reference sequence). CDR3 coding DNA: TGTGCCAGCAGCCAAGGCGGGAGGGGCTACAATGAGCAGTTCTTC. This codes for CASSQGGRGYNEQFF.

The CDR3 protein is CASSFSWTSTDTQYF. For the CDR3, the DNA is TGTGCCAGCAGCTTCTCATGGACCAGCACAGATACGCAGTATTTT. The genes are TRBV5-5 and TRBJ2-3, with D uncertain. Looked up from germline, CDR1 is SGHKS and CDR2 is YYEKEE (reference sequence). The CDR3 sequence is 15 residues long. With 2 bases removed from V and 0 bases from J, the gap between germline ends came to 10 bases.

The V gene is TRBV2, the J gene TRBJ2-1; D perhaps matches TRBD1 (6 bases). Germline-derived CDR1 and CDR2 are SNHLY and FYNNEI. V dropped 9 bases and J dropped 8 bases, with 23 bases sitting between them. This CDR3 contains 15 residues. The CDR3 region has the DNA TGTGCCAGTAGGGGGTTCGCAGGTCTCCTGGATGAGCAGTTCTTC. Translated, it gives CASRGFAGLLDEQFF. Using reference TRBV2 and TRBJ2-1 for the parts outside the CDR3, the full variable domain is EPEVTQTPSHQVTQMGQEVILRCVPISNHLYFYWYRQILGQKVEFLVSFYNNEISEKSEIFDDQFSVERPDGSNFTLKIRSTKLEDSAMYFCASRGFAGLLDEQFFGPGTRLTVL.

The rearrangement joins TRBV3-1 (or the pseudogene TRBV3-2) to TRBJ1-6; a weak D match, TRBD1 (6 bases). This CDR3 region has 14 residues. V dropped 1 base and J dropped 8 bases, with 9 bases sitting between them. The germline V gene encodes CDR1 LGHDT and CDR2 YNNKEL (reference sequence). CDR3 in DNA: TGTGCCAGCAGCCAAGGACAGGAGCATTCACCCCTCCACTTT. Encoded protein: CASSQGQEHSPLHF.

This clone was detected a few times. This chain connects TRBV27 to TRBJ1-6; D gene uncertain. The germline V gene has CDR1 MNHEY and CDR2 SMNVEV (reference sequence). This CDR3 contains 14 residues. Trimming pared 5 bases from V and 6 bases from J, leaving 11 bases between. CDR3 bases: TGTGCCAGCAGTGGGAAGGGCCTTAATTCACCCCTCCACTTT. The encoded protein is CASSGKGLNSPLHF.

The chain couples TRBV4-2 to TRBJ1-2; 7 positions agree with TRBD1. The CDR3 has 17 amino acids. V was pared by 1 base and J by 5 bases, with 13 bases of the junction left unmatched. Germline values: CDR1 LGHNA, CDR2 YNFKEQ. CDR3 residues: CASSQVGRQGASYGYTF. The CDR3 nucleotides are TGTGCCAGCAGCCAAGTAGGGAGACAGGGAGCAAGTTATGGCTACACCTTC.

This clone was seen a few times. The CDR3 loop is CASSWGQGSSPLHF. The DNA for the CDR3 is TGTGCCAGCAGTTGGGGACAGGGAAGTTCACCCCTCCACTTT. The chain carries TRBV6-5 and TRBJ1-6, with 9 bases matching TRBD1. The V and J ends lost 4 bases and 9 bases, in that order; junction bases with no gene match: 4. There are 14 residues in the CDR3. The V gene's germline CDR1 is MNHEY and CDR2 SVGAGI.

The table lists this clone with a count of one. The V gene is TRBV21-1, the J gene TRBJ1-6. TRBV21-1 is reported as a pseudogene. This CDR3 comprises 14 residues. Here the CDR3 reads CASVGGSYNSPLHF. The DNA for the CDR3 is TGTGCCAGCGTAGGTGGCTCCTATAATTCACCCCTCCACTTT.

CDR3 loop: CASSLAGVSYEQYF. For the CDR3, the DNA is TGTGCCAGCAGCTTAGCGGGCGTCTCCTACGAGCAGTACTTC. This chain joins TRBV11-2 and TRBJ2-7; D gene uncertain. This CDR3 is 14 amino acids long. Germline CDR1 and CDR2: SGHAT and FQNNGV. The V end lost 1 base, the J end lost 0 bases, and 7 bases lay between the germline ends.

The V call is TRBV3-1 (or the pseudogene TRBV3-2), the J call TRBJ2-3; the match to TRBD2 covers 10 bases. This CDR3 is built from 14 residues. The germline V gene has CDR1 LGHDT and CDR2 YNNKEL (reference sequence). Losses at the gene ends were 6 bases for V and 12 bases for J; bases not matched to a gene: 12. For the CDR3, the DNA is TGTGCCAGCAGTCTAGGACCCTCTAGCGGGGGTCAGTATTTT. Amino acid sequence: CASSLGPSSGGQYF.

The chain has TRBV5-1 and TRBJ2-7, with 10 bases matching TRBD2. Germline trimming cut 6 bases from V and 7 bases from J; bases unmatched to any gene: 7. This CDR3 comprises 13 residues. Germline CDR1 SGHRS, CDR2 YFSETQ. CDR3 region: CASTQREGSEQYF. Here the CDR3 DNA reads TGCGCCAGCACCCAGCGGGAGGGCTCGGAGCAGTACTTC.